This T cell receptor beta chain originates from a study of shared clonotypes between healthy human individuals. Study overall: Plates per donor: three CD4 naive, three CD4 memory, two CD8 naive, one CD8 memory. Notes on the study in general: Among a handful of donors, around 5% of naive CD4 clonotypes were found in common. Generation probabilities of non-shared clonotypes were lower (relative to those shared by all four donors).

Comment on this clone: Its antigen is as yet unknown.

CD45RO-negative cells were positively selected for CCR7, leaving out terminally differentiated effector memory CD45RA+ cells. Adults of Caucasian background living in Nashville, Tennessee made up all donors. Some clones are missing from TCRdb's copy, which holds only in-frame ones; the method was immunoSEQ multiplex PCR. This table has hundreds of thousands of clones, 95% to 97% appearing once. The CDR3 consists of 18 residues. Between the trimmed V and J ends, which lost 4 bases and 0 bases, there was a span of 17 bases. CDR1 SGDLS and CDR2 YYNGEE come from the germline V gene. This TCR derives from a woman aged 25 to 39 in good health. Sequencing was carried out using naive CD8+ T cells sorted from blood. The rearrangement joins TRBV9 to TRBJ2-6, with D possibly matching TRBD2 (5 bases). In DNA form, the CDR3 reads TGTGCCAGCAGCCACCCGAGTGAGGGCGTCTCTGGGGCCAACGTCCTGACTTTC. Residues: CASSHPSEGVSGANVLTF.